Included here is one TCR beta chain sequence, with context. The target antigen is unknown. The data were obtained in a study of cytomegalovirus exposure and HLA in healthy donors. Study-level results: Within an earlier analysis, most TCR beta V segments proved productive either about 90% or about 30% of the time.

13 Jbeta primers and 60 Vbeta primers were used for the PCR. Some clones are missing from TCRdb's copy, which holds only in-frame ones; the method was immunoSEQ multiplex PCR. This sample has 100,000 or so clones, with about 13% found just once. This CDR3 contains 14 residues. From germline, CDR1 is SNHLY and CDR2 FYNNEI. V lost 6 bases, J lost 6 bases, and 6 bases stayed unmatched. This receptor was taken from a man aged 40-55 years in good health and CMV-seropositive. Material for sequencing was PBMCs. The chain is built from TRBV2 and TRBJ2-3; 10 nucleotides agree with TRBD2. This CDR3 is CASRLAGYQDTQYF. CDR3 nucleotide sequence: TGTGCCAGCAGACTAGCGGGATACCAGGATACGCAGTATTTT.